This T cell receptor (beta chain) stems from a study of regulatory T cells in long-lasting Graves disease. Study context: To qualify as persistent, Graves' disease required over 5 years of antithyroid drugs with positive TSH receptor antibodies. Study results and caveats: There were preferences for TRBV28, TRBJ1-2 and TRBJ2-5 in persistent disease.

Time point denoted: persistent/refractory GD, antithyroid drugs over 5 years with positive TRAb. Generation of the TCR library employed RNA extracted from PBMCs. In building TCR beta libraries, iRepertoire HTBI primers were used together with Arm-PCR of CDR3 regions. Using its own MiXCR run on the multiplex PCR reads, TCRdb lists one record per CDR3 protein. There are roughly 500,000 distinct CDR3 sequences in the sample; 20% to 25% occur only once, and less than 9% lies in the top ten. This clonotype showed up many times. Its antigen is unknown. Trimming removed 3 bases at V and 8 bases at J, with 10 bases between. CDR1 is DFQATT and CDR2 is SNEGSKA in the germline V gene (reference sequence). The CDR3 totals 11 residues.

The rearrangement joins TRBV20-1 to TRBJ1-1; a weak D match, TRBD1 (5 bases). The sample here was peripheral blood mononuclear cells (PBMCs), taken when the disease was refractory, from a patient treated with antithyroid drugs. The source of this sequence is a female donor with Graves disease. CDR3 region: CSASSGGEAFF. The CDR3, as DNA: TGCAGTGCTAGTTCCGGGGGAGAAGCTTTCTTT.